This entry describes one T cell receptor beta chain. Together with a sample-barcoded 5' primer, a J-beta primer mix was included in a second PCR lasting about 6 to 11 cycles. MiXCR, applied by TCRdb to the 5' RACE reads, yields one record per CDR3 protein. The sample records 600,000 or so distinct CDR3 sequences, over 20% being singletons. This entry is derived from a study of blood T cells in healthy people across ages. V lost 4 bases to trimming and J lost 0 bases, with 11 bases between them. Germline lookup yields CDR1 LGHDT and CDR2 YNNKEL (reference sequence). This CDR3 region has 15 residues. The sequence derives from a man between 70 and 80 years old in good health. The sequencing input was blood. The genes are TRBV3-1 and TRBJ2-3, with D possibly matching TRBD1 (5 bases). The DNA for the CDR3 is TGTGCCAGCAGCCTAACTGACAGCAGCACAGATACGCAGTATTTT. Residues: CASSLTDSSTDTQYF.